This T cell receptor beta chain was sequenced for a study of T cell repertoires in cytomegalovirus infection. Study-level background: Public TCR beta signature analysis indicated the presence of both CMV infection and matching HLA type.

This CDR3 region has 12 residues. Trimming took off 6 bases at V and 4 bases at J, with 10 bases between the two ends. The V gene's germline CDR1 is DFQATT and CDR2 SNEGSKA (reference sequence). TCRdb analysed the reads with MiXCR anew, one entry per CDR3 protein. Here the sample spans around 100,000 distinct CDR3 sequences, about a tenth being singletons. Regarding this clonotype: Its antigen is currently unknown.

Sample: PBMCs, sequenced either directly or after in vitro stimulation (not recorded which). The chain is built from TRBV20-1 and TRBJ2-1; D gene unclear. The receptor comes from a human donor in good health (CMV status not recorded). Some clones in this sample may be carry-over from other donors' samples. The CDR3 nucleotides read TGCAGTGCGCGTGTAAAGTACAATGAGCAGTTCTTC. The encoded protein is CSARVKYNEQFF.